These 9 T cell receptor beta chains were sequenced from one sample in a study of blood T cell repertoires in COVID-19. TCRdb's table, derived via immunoSEQ multiplex PCR, lists solely in-frame clones and lacks some. This table holds around 140,000 clones, 55% to 75% found once. Sequencing was carried out using peripheral blood. Receptor source: a woman in her 70s with acute or convalescent COVID-19.

The J gene is TRBJ2-5, the V gene TRBV5-1, with TRBD2 matching over 15 bases. J was trimmed by 1 base and V by 5 bases; bases with no gene match: 6. This CDR3 has 17 amino acids. Germline V gene sequence: CDR1 SGHRS, CDR2 YFSETQ. CDR3: CASSPPGLAGGQETQYF. The DNA of the CDR3 is TGCGCCAGCAGTCCCCCGGGACTAGCGGGAGGCCAAGAGACCCAGTACTTC.

This clone was seen a few times. The chain employs TRBV11-2 and TRBJ2-4, with TRBD2 matching over 15 bases. Looked up from germline, CDR1 is SGHAT and CDR2 is FQNNGV. V dropped 5 bases and J dropped 3; count of bases not matched to a gene: 8. CDR3 length: 18 amino acids. The CDR3 is CASSPGTSGRLFKNIQYF. The CDR3 nucleotides are TGTGCCAGCAGCCCCGGGACTAGCGGGAGGCTTTTCAAAAACATTCAGTACTTC.

The chain carries TRBV10-3 and TRBJ2-7; 7 bases are a match to TRBD2. Germline-derived CDR1 and CDR2 are ENHRY and SYGVKD. After removal of 7 bases from V and 3 bases from J, the junction contained 3 bases not matched to a gene. The CDR3 runs to 12 residues. The DNA of the CDR3 is TGTGCCATCAAAGGGACTAACTACGAGCAGTACTTC. The encoded protein is CAIKGTNYEQYF.

V gene TRBV27 combines with J gene TRBJ2-1; D perhaps matches TRBD2 (5 bases). This CDR3 has 15 residues. CDR1 and CDR2 (germline): MNHEY, SMNVEV (reference sequence). Between the trimmed V and J ends, which lost 5 bases and 0 bases, there was a span of 11 bases. CDR3 DNA: TGTGCCAGCAGTCCTCGGGGTGGCTCCTACAATGAGCAGTTCTTC. Translation gives CASSPRGGSYNEQFF.

The genes are TRBV21-1 and TRBJ2-4; TRBD2, the table's D call, lacks a check against the DNA. TRBV21-1 is a pseudogene locus. The CDR3 has 17 residues. The DNA of the CDR3 is TGTGCCAGTAGAACGGGGGGAGGGGACTTAGCCAAAAACATTCAGTACTTC. Translation: CASRTGGGDLAKNIQYF.

This clone has just a few counts. This chain links TRBV11-2 with TRBJ2-3; 7 bases align to TRBD2. J was trimmed by 4 bases and V by 7 bases; bases with no gene match: 5. Germline CDR1 SGHAT, CDR2 FQNNGV. CDR3 length: 13 amino acids. The CDR3 DNA reads TGTGCCAGCAAGTGGGCGGGGGCAGATACGCAGTATTTT. Amino acid sequence: CASKWAGADTQYF.

In this sample, this clone turned up a few times. This chain links TRBV14 with TRBJ2-5; D not resolved. Trimming cost V 0 bases and J 3 bases, with 5 bases left between them. The CDR3 spans 13 residues. The germline V gene encodes CDR1 SGHDN and CDR2 FVKESK. The DNA of the CDR3 is TGTGCCAGCAGCCAAGAACCTAAAGAGACCCAGTACTTC. Translation gives CASSQEPKETQYF.

The chain has TRBV18 and TRBJ2-7; tentatively, D is TRBD1 (5 bases). The germline V gene has CDR1 KGHSH and CDR2 LQKENI. Trimming shortened V by 1 base and J by 2 bases, and 9 bases separated the two germline ends. The CDR3 is made up of 14 amino acids. The CDR3 reads CASSPLTDPYEQYF. The CDR3 DNA reads as TGTGCCAGCTCACCACTGACAGATCCCTACGAGCAGTACTTC.

This clone showed up just a few times. This chain uses TRBV7-9 with TRBJ2-7, with TRBD1 matching over 8 bases. The germline V gene has CDR1 SEHNR and CDR2 FQNEAQ (reference sequence). This CDR3 is 15 amino acids long. J was trimmed by 4 bases and V by 5 bases; bases with no gene match: 10. CDR3 in DNA: TGTGCCAGCAGCCAGGACAGGGTTACTAATTACGAGCAGTACTTC. Translation: CASSQDRVTNYEQYF. Full variable domain (missing parts from reference TRBV7-9 and TRBJ2-7): DTGVSQNPRHKITKRGQNVTFRCDPISEHNRLYWYRQTLGQGPEFLTYFQNEAQLEKSRLLSDRFSAERPKGSFSTLEIQRTEQGDSAMYLCASSQDRVTNYEQYFGPGTRLTVT.